This TCR beta chain was recovered during a study of chemoradiotherapy in HPV16-positive cancers. This clone appeared a single time. The repertoire was sequenced with immunoSEQ multiplex PCR; TCRdb's copy has only in-frame clones and lacks some. The table lists 3,500 to 5,000 clones, about 88% of them singletons. V lost 0 bases, J lost 6 bases, and 4 bases stayed unmatched. Looked up from germline, CDR1 is LNHNV and CDR2 is YYDKDF (reference sequence). The CDR3 has 15 residues. The TCR comes from a human donor with HPV-associated anogenital cancer. The sequenced sample was tumor tissue, obtained from a patient who underwent chemoradiotherapy. The genes are TRBV15 and TRBJ2-7; 11 bases map to TRBD2. CDR3 in amino acids: CATSRDRTSGGEQYF. CDR3 bases: TGTGCCACCAGCAGAGATCGAACTAGCGGGGGCGAGCAGTACTTC.